The entry below describes one TCR beta chain. Its antigen is unknown. The data are from a study of shared clonotypes between healthy human individuals. Turning to the study itself: Used for every donor were three CD4 naive, three CD4 memory, two CD8 naive and one CD8 memory plate. Findings of the study overall: Only blood was sampled, and tissue TCR repertoires likely differ from blood ones. Large depth notwithstanding, sorted-subset sequencing proved incomplete by rarefaction.

Naive CD8 cells lacked CD45RO and underwent positive selection for CCR7, leaving out terminally differentiated effector memory CD45RA+ cells. Donors were healthy HIV-negative adults without recent acute infections or vaccinations. Germline V gene lookup returns CDR1 MDHEN and CDR2 SYDVKM. The CDR3 runs 14 residues. With 2 bases removed from V and 7 bases from J, the gap between germline ends came to 15 bases. Repertoires were generated with immunoSEQ multiplex PCR, while TCRdb's copy carries only in-frame clones and drops some. The data contain 2 million to 2.5 million clones, roughly 91% of them singletons.

The receptor's source is a man younger than 30 in good health. Some clones in this sample may be carry-over from other donors' samples. The chain combines TRBV28 with TRBJ2-7; either TRBD1 or TRBD2 may supply D (6 bases each). The sample comprised naive CD8+ T cells from PBMCs. The DNA for the CDR3 is TGTGCCAGCAGTTTAGAGGGGGGTCCGGGAGAGCAGTACTTC. Amino acids: CASSLEGGPGEQYF. Full variable domain (rest looked up from reference TRBV28 and TRBJ2-7): DVKVTQSSRYLVKRTGEKVFLECVQDMDHENMFWYRQDPGLGLRLIYFSYDVKMKEKGDIPEGYSVSREKKERFSLILESASTNQTSMYLCASSLEGGPGEQYFGPGTRLTVT.